What follows are 4 T cell receptor beta chains derived from one specimen sequenced in a study of T cell responses to AZD1222 COVID-19 vaccine. Libraries were prepared by immunoSEQ multiplex PCR; TCRdb keeps only in-frame clonotypes and omits some of them. Of around 63,000 clones in the sample, about 85% are singletons; the top ten hold roughly 20%. Sequenced material: peripheral blood, taken on day 0 of AZD1222 vaccination. These receptors came from an adult in good health.

The V gene is TRBV7-3, the J gene TRBJ2-3; weak D call: TRBD2 (6 bases). The germline CDR1 and CDR2 sequences are SGHTA and FQGTGA. The CDR3 loop spans 13 amino acids. V was clipped by 3 bases and J by 4 bases, with 8 bases between them. The CDR3 DNA is TGTGCCAGCAGCTTTAGCGGTGCAGATACGCAGTATTTT. Amino acids: CASSFSGADTQYF.

The chain's CDR3 is CASSKGGAGPLREQYF. In nucleotides, the CDR3 is TGTGCCAGCAGCAAGGGGGGCGCAGGGCCTTTAAGGGAGCAGTACTTC. The rearrangement joins TRBV9 to TRBJ2-7; perhaps D is TRBD1 or TRBD2 (6 bases each). V lost 4 bases and J lost 7, with 24 bases in between. CDR3 length equals 16 residues. Germline lookup yields CDR1 SGDLS and CDR2 YYNGEE.

This clone was observed a handful of times. The rearrangement links TRBV28 to TRBJ1-3; D gene unclear. The CDR3 loop spans 14 amino acids. V gave up 1 base and J gave up 5 bases, with 9 bases separating them. Germline V gene sequence: CDR1 MDHEN, CDR2 SYDVKM. The CDR3 bases are TGTGCCAGCAGTTTATCCTCCCTCCGAAACACCATATATTTT. It specifies CASSLSSLRNTIYF.

This sequence joins TRBV6-5 and TRBJ2-7; no definite D call. V was pared by 4 bases and J by 0 bases, with 16 bases between. CDR1 and CDR2 (germline): MNHEY, SVGAGI. This CDR3 is 16 amino acids long. This CDR3 is CASSSPETATSYEQYF. Here the CDR3 DNA reads TGTGCCAGCAGTTCCCCCGAAACAGCAACCTCCTACGAGCAGTACTTC.